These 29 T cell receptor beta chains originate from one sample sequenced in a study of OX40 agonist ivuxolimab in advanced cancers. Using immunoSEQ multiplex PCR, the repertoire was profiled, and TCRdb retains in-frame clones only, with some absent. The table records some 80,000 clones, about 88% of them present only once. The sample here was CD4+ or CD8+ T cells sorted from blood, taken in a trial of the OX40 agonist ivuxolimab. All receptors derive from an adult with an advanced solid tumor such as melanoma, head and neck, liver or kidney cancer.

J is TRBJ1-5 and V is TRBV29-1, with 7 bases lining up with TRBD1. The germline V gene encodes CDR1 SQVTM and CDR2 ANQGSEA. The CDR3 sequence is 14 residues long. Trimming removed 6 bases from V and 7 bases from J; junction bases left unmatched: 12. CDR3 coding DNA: TGCAGCGTCGCCCCGACAGGGAGGGACCAGCCCCAGCATTTT. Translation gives CSVAPTGRDQPQHF.

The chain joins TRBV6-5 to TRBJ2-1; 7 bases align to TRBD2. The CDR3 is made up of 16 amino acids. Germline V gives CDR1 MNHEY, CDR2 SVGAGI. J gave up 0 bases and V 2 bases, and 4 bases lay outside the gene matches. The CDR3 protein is CASSYPQRDSYNEQFF. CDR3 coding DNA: TGTGCCAGCAGTTACCCCCAGCGGGACTCCTACAATGAGCAGTTCTTC.

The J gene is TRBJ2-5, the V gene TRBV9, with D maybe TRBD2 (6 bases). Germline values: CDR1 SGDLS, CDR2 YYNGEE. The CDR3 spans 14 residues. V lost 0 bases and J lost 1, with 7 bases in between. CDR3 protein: CASSVAGVQETQYF. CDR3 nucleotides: TGTGCCAGCAGCGTAGCGGGGGTCCAAGAGACCCAGTACTTC.

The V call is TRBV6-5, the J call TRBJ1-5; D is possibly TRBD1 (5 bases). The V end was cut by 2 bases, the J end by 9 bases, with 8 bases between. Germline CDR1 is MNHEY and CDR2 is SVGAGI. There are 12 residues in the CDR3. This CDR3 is CASSYPGGPQHF. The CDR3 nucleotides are TGTGCCAGCAGTTACCCGGGGGGGCCCCAGCATTTT.

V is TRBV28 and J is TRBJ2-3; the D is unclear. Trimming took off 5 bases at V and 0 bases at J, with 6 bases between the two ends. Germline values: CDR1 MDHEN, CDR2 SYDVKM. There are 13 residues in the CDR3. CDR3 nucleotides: TGTGCCAGCAGTCCCCCTAGCACAGATACGCAGTATTTT. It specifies CASSPPSTDTQYF.

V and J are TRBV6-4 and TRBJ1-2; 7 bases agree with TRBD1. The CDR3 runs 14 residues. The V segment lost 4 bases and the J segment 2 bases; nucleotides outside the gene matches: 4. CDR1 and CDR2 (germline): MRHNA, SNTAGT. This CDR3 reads CASSAQTGNYGYTF. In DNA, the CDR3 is TGTGCCAGCAGTGCCCAGACAGGGAACTATGGCTACACCTTC.

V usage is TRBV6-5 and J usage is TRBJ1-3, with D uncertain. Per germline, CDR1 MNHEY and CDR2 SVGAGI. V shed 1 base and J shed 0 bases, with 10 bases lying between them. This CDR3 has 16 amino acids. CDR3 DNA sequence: TGTGCCAGCAGTTACTACGGGGTGTTCTCTGGAAACACCATATATTTT. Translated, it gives CASSYYGVFSGNTIYF.

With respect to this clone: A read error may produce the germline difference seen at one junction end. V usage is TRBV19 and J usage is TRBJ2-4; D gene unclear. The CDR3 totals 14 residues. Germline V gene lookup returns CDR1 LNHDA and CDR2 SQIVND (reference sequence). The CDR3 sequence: CASSPRRPKDIQYF. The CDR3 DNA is TGTGCCAGTAGCCCTCGACGCCCCAAAGACATTCAGTACTTC.

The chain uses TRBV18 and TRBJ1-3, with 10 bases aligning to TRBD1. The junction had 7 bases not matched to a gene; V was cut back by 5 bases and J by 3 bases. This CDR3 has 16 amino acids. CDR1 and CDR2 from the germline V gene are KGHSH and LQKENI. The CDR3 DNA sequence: TGTGCCAGCTCATCCCGACAGGGGGCTGATGGAAACACCATATATTTT. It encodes CASSSRQGADGNTIYF.

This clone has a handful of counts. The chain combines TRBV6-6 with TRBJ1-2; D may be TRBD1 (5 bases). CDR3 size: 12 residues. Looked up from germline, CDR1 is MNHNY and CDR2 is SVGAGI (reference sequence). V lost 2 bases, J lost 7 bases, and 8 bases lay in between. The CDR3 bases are TGTGCCAGCAGTTACGAAAGGGGTGGCTACACCTTC. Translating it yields CASSYERGGYTF.

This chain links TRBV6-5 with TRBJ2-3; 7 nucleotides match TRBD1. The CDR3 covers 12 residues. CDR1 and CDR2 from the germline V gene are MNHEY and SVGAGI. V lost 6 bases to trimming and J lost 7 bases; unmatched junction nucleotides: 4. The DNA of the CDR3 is TGTGCCAGCAGGAGGGGGCCAAATACGCAGTATTTT. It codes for CASRRGPNTQYF.

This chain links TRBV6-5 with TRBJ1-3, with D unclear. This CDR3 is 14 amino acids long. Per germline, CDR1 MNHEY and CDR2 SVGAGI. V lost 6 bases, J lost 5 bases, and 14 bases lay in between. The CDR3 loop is CASRGFGERNTIYF. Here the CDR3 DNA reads TGTGCCAGCAGGGGCTTCGGGGAGAGAAACACCATATATTTT.

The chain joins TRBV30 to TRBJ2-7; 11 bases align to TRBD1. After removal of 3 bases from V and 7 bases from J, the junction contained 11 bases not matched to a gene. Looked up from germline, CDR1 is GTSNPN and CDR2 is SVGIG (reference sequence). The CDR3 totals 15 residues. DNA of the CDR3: TGTGCCTGGAGCCCCTTGGGACAGGGGGGTCGGGAGCAGTACTTC. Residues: CAWSPLGQGGREQYF.

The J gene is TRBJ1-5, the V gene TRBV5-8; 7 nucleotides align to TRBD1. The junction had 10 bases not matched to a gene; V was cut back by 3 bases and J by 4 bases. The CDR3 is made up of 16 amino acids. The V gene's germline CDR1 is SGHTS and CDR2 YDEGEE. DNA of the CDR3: TGTGCCAGCAGCTCATCCCGGGGGACAGATAATCAGCCCCAGCATTTT. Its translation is CASSSSRGTDNQPQHF.

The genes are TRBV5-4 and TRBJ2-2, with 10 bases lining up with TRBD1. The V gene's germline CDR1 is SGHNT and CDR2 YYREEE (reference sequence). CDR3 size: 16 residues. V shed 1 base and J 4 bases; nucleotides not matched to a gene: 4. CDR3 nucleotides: TGTGCCAGCAGCTTGCCGCGACAGGGGGCCACCGGGGAGCTGTTTTTT. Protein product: CASSLPRQGATGELFF.

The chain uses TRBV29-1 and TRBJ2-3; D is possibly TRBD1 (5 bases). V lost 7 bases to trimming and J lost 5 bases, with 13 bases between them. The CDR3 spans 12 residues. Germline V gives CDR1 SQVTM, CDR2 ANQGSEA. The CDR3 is CSDPGWRDTQYF. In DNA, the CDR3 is TGCAGCGATCCAGGGTGGCGAGATACGCAGTATTTT.

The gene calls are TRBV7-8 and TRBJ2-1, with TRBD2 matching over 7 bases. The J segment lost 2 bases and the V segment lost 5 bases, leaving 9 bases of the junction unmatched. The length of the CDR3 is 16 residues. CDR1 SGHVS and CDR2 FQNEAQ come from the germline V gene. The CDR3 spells CASSPSELATYNEQFF. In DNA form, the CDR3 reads TGTGCCAGCAGCCCCTCCGAACTAGCGACCTACAATGAGCAGTTCTTC.

The CDR3 loop reads CASSETGSGNTIYF. The DNA of the CDR3 is TGTGCCAGCAGTGAAACCGGGTCTGGAAACACCATATATTTT. The chain recombines TRBV6-1 with TRBJ1-3; D uncertain. Germline V lookup: CDR1 MNHNS, CDR2 SASEGT. This CDR3 is built from 14 residues. Trimming left V 2 bases short and J 1 base short, with 6 bases between.

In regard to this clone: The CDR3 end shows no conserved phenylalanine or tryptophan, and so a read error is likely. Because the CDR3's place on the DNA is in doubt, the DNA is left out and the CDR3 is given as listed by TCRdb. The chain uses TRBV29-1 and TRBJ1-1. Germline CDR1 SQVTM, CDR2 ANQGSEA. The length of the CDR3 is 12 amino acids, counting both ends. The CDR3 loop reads CSVRGGTGSLGY.

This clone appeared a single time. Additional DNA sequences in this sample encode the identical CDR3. CDR3 sequence (DNA): TGTGCCAGCAGTATCGGGACGGGGCGGGCCAAAAACATTCAGTACTTC. Its protein product is CASSIGTGRAKNIQYF. This chain joins TRBV27 and TRBJ2-4; D may correspond to TRBD1 or TRBD2 (5 bases each). There are 16 residues in the CDR3. V gave up 5 bases and J gave up 1 base, with 15 bases separating them. The germline gives CDR1 MNHEY, CDR2 SMNVEV (reference sequence).

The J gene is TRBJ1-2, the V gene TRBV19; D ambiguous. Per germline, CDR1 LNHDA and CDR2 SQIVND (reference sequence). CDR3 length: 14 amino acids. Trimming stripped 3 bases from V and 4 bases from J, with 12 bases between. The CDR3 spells CASSIQAGFYGYTF. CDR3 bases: TGTGCCAGTAGTATTCAGGCAGGTTTCTATGGCTACACCTTC.

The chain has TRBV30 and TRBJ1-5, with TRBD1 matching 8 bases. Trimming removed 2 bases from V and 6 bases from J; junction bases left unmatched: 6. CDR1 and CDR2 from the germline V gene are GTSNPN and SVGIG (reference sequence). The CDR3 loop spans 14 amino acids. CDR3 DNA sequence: TGTGCCTGGAGTTTGGACAGGGCAGGTCAGCCCCAGCATTTT. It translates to CAWSLDRAGQPQHF.

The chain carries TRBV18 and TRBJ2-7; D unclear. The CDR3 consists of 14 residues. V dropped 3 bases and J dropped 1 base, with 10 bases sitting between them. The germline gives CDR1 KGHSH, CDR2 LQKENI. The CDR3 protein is CASSPDAGSYEQYF. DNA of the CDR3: TGTGCCAGCTCACCGGACGCCGGGTCCTACGAGCAGTACTTC.

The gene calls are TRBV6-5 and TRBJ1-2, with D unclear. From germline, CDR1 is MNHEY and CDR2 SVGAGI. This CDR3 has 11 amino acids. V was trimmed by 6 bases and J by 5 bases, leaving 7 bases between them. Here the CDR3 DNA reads TGTGCCAGCAGGTACAATTATGGCTACACCTTC. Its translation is CASRYNYGYTF.

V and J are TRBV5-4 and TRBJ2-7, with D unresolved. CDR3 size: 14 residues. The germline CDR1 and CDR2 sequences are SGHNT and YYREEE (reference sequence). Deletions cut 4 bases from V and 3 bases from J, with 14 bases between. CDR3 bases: TGTGCCAGCAGCCCGCGGACCCTTAGCTACGAGCAGTACTTC. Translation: CASSPRTLSYEQYF.

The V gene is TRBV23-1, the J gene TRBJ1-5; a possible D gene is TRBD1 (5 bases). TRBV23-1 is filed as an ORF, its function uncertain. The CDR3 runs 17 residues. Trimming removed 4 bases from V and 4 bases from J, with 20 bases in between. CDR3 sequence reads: CASSPPGAQDGNQPQHF. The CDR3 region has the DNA TGCGCCAGCAGTCCTCCCGGCGCACAGGACGGTAATCAGCCCCAGCATTTT.

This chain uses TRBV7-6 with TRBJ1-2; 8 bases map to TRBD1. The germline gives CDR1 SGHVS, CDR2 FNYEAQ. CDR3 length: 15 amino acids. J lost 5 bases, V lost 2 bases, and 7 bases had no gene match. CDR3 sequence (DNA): TGTGCCAGCAGCTTATTTCAGGGGGCGCAGTATGGCTACACCTTC. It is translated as CASSLFQGAQYGYTF.

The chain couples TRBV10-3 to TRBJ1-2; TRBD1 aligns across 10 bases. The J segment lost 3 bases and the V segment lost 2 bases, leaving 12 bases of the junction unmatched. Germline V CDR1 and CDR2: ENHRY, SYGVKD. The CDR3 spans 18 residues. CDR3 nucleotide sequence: TGTGCCATCAGTGAGGGGCAGACAGGGGGCATAAGAGACTATGGCTACACCTTC. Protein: CAISEGQTGGIRDYGYTF.

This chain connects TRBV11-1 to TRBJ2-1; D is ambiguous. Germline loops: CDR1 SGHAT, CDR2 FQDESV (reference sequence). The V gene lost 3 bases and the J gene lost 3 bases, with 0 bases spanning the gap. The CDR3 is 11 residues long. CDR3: CASSFYNEQFF. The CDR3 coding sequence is TGTGCCAGCAGCTTCTACAATGAGCAGTTCTTC.